The source of this TCR beta chain is a study of T cell responses to AZD1222 COVID-19 vaccine. A few counts support this clone. Trimming pared 3 bases from V and 7 bases from J, leaving 16 bases between. Germline V CDR1 and CDR2: KGHSH, LQKENI. The CDR3 is made up of 14 amino acids. Data came from immunoSEQ multiplex PCR; TCRdb stores just in-frame clones and leaves some out. The table lists about 160,000 clones, more than 85% of them singletons, with approximately 4.7% in the top ten. The J gene is TRBJ2-7, the V gene TRBV18; the D gene is possibly TRBD2 (5 bases). This specimen consisted of peripheral blood, obtained on day 0 of AZD1222 vaccination. The source is an adult in good health. CDR3 sequence (DNA): TGTGCCAGCTCACCTCCGGGAATTATCGGAGAGCAGTACTTC. Translating it yields CASSPPGIIGEQYF. Variable domain in full (rest from reference TRBV18 and TRBJ2-7): NAGVMQNPRHLVRRRGQEARLRCSPMKGHSHVYWYRQLPEEGLKFMVYLQKENIIDESGMPKERFSAEFPKEGPSILRIQQVVRGDSAAYFCASSPPGIIGEQYFGPGTRLTVT.